This note documents a single TCR beta chain sequence. The target antigen is unknown. Within the sample, other DNA sequences also encode this same CDR3. This sample is drawn from a study of shared clonotypes between healthy human individuals. Study as a whole: With ages of 18 to 49, the donors were a couple of women and three men. Notes on the study in general: Generally, naive subsets came out with larger estimated richness than memory subsets.

In the original analysis: Filtering of immunoSEQ junctional sequences could not match full-length read filtering. Clones were read by immunoSEQ multiplex PCR, and TCRdb kept only the in-frame ones, dropping some. V and J calls and clone size come straight from that table; D and trimming were deduced from the DNA. The top ten hold roughly 1.5% of the sample, which has nearly 1,000,000 clones, about three quarters seen once. Germline CDR1 reads SQVTM; CDR2 reads ANQGSEA. The CDR3 has 10 residues. Trimming removed 4 bases from V and 3 bases from J, with 4 bases in between. Caucasian adults residing in Nashville, Tennessee made up all the donors.

Sequencing was done on a sample of memory CD4+ T cells sorted from blood. Subset in this sample: CD45RA-negative fraction. The genes are TRBV29-1 and TRBJ2-7; D remains ambiguous. The receptor comes from a man aged 18 to 30 in good health. This CDR3 reads CSVGDYEQYF. The CDR3 DNA sequence: TGCAGCGTTGGCGACTACGAGCAGTACTTC.